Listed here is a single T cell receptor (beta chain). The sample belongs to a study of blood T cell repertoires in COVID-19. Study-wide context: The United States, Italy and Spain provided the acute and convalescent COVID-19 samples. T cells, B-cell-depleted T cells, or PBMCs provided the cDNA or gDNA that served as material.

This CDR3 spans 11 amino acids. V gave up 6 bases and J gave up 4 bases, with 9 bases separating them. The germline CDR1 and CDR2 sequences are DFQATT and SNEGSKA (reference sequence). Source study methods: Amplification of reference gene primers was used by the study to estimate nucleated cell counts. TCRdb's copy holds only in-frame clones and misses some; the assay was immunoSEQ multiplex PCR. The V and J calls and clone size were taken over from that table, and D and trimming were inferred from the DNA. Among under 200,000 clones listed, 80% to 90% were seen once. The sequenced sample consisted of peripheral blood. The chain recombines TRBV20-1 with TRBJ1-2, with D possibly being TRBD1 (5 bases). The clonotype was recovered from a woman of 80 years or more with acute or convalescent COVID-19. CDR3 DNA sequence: TGCAGTGCGACGACAGTCTATGGCTACACCTTC. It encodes CSATTVYGYTF.